The T cell receptor (beta chain) under discussion was sequenced for a study of early T cells in non-severe SARS-CoV-2 infection. Notes on the study in general: VDJdb matches were skewed toward anti-spike CD8 T cell responses.

TCRdb passed the 5' RACE reads through MiXCR, listing each CDR3 protein once. Of 30,000 to 40,000 distinct CDR3 sequences listed, 5% to 6.5% are singletons. To note about this clonotype: Its antigen is undetermined.

Source material: whole blood. This sequence originates from an adult who was a healthcare worker with PCR-confirmed SARS-CoV-2 infection or an uninfected control (not recorded which).

In DNA form, the CDR3 reads TGTGCCAGCAGCTTAATGCAGGGTGGGGCCGGGGAGCTGTTTTTT. This translates into CASSLMQGGAGELFF. This rearrangement joins TRBV7-2 to TRBJ2-2, with a tentative D call TRBD1 (5 bases). CDR1 and CDR2 (germline): SGHTA, FQGNSA. Trimming removed 2 bases from V and 6 bases from J, with 13 bases in between. The CDR3 is 15 residues long. Together with reference TRBV7-2 and TRBJ2-2, the CDR3 gives the full variable domain: GAGVSQSPSNKVTEKGKDVELRCDPISGHTALYWYRQSLGQGLEFLIYFQGNSAPDKSGLPSDRFSAERTGGSVSTLTIQRTQQEDSAVYLCASSLMQGGAGELFFGEGSRLTVL.